Sequencing of this T cell receptor beta chain was carried out in a study of blood T cells in healthy people across ages (dated by TCRdb to between 2015 and 2017). Turning to the overall study: In model experiments, template switching captured about one uniquely barcoded TCR beta cDNA molecule for every two T cells. To avoid experimental bias, donors of different ages were distributed randomly across sequencing lanes. Donors were grouped into four age groups: young (average approximately 16 years), middle-aged (39), aged (approximately 58) and long-lived (around 82). Using deep sequencing normalized with unique cDNA molecular identifiers, the study measured how TCR beta repertoire diversity changes with age. Two additional independent replicas of 1 million unique cDNA reads from the same blood draw were analyzed for two donors (one aged 18 to 30 and one aged 80 or older). Points the paper makes about the study in general: Observed TCR beta diversity per million T cells fell roughly linearly with age, and a significant reduction was already apparent by age roughly 40. Conclusive comparison of naive and antigen-experienced compartments was prevented by the profiling of bulk unsorted PBMCs. Estimates of total diversity from one million sequenced T cells were regarded as lower bounds and underestimates. Observed TCR beta diversity correlated strongly with the percentage of naive T cells measured by flow cytometry. Compared with the aged group, the long-lived group had more naive CD4+ T cells, fewer expanded clones and increased TCR diversity, a pattern suggesting age selection. Because donor CMV infection status was unknown, age-related changes in expanded clonotypes were potentially confounded.

Of note for this clonotype: It lacks a known antigen. No much larger clonotype is one base removed from it; base qualities were not supplied.

The 40 or so donors, aged 6 to 90 years, were systemically healthy Caucasian individuals from Russia. Around 10 milliliters of peripheral blood were drawn from each donor into EDTA-treated Vacutainer tubes. Ficoll-Paque density-gradient centrifugation was used to isolate PBMCs, with at least 6 million per sample. Trizol reagent was used to extract total RNA from PBMCs, with at least 5.5 micrograms per sample. The percentages of naive CD45RAhigh/CD27high T cells were determined by flow cytometry on a PBMC aliquot from every donor. According to the germline V gene (reference sequence), CDR1 reads DFQATT and CDR2 reads SNEGSKA. Inclusive of the bounding cysteine and phenylalanine, the CDR3 is 16 residues long. The DNA shown is the 48-base CDR3, in frame from base 1. V drops 3 bases and J drops 0 bases, leaving 16 bases in between. Libraries were made using 5' RACE. These reads were obtained on an Illumina HiSeq 2500. A second about 7 to 11 cycle PCR used a sample-barcoded 5' primer and a J-beta primer mix. Each TCR beta cDNA molecule received a unique molecular identifier from a template-switch 5' adaptor carrying 12 random nucleotides. Each sample yielded at least 2.5 million CDR3-containing paired-end reads. First-strand cDNA was synthesized from all RNA with the Mint cDNA synthesis kit, primed by a TRBC-specific oligonucleotide. Following uracil-DNA glycosylase treatment, a first 18-cycle PCR with universal primers M1SS and BC2_uni_R was performed on all cDNA. In the original analysis: Each sample was normalized by randomly selecting 1 million high-quality reads, each carrying a distinct molecular identifier. Reads sharing molecular identifiers were discarded rather than binned into consensus sequences. MiTCR, with a Q25 quality threshold and the strictest error-elimination algorithm, was used for CDR3 identification, clonotype clustering and error correction. Lower-bound total TCR beta diversity was estimated with a nonparametric unseen species model using Euler transformation. The public sequencing data were trimmed at Q25 with fastp and processed into clonotypes with MiXCR by TCRdb, which kept only in-frame beta chains. Every distinct CDR3 protein forms one entry, paired with its most common genes and DNA. What appears here as the V and J calls and clone size reflects TCRdb's work, not the paper's. Here the sample has roughly 800,000 distinct CDR3 sequences; over 45% occur a single time. Roughly 22% of the sample is held by the ten biggest clonotypes.

The V gene is TRBV20-1 and the J gene is TRBJ2-3, with a weak D call of TRBD2 (5 bases match). Input material: blood. The source is a man aged 30 to 39 in good health. The DNA sequence is TGCAGTGCTAGGGGTGGGCAGCGGATTAGCACAGATACGCAGTATTTT. Translated, this is CSARGGQRISTDTQYF.